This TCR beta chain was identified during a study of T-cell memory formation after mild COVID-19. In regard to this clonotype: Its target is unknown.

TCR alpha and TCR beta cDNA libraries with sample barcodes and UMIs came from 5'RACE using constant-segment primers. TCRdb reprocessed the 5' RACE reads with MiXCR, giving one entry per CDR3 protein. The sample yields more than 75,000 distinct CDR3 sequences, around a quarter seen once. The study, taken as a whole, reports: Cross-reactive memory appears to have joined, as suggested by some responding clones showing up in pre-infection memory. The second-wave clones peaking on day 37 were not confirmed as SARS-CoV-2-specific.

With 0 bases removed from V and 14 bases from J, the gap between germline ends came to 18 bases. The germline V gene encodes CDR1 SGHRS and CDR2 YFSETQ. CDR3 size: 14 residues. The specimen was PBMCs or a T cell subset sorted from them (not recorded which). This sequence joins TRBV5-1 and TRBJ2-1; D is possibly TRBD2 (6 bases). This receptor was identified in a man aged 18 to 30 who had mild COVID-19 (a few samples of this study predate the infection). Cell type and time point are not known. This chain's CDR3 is CASSLDVDPGGKFF. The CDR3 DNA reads TGCGCCAGCAGCTTGGACGTGGACCCCGGGGGAAAGTTCTTC.